What follows describes a single TCR beta chain. Only in-frame clones appear in the TCRdb table, and some are missing; sequencing was by immunoSEQ multiplex PCR. The data contain approximately 12,000 clones, approximately 70% of them singletons. Looked up from germline, CDR1 is MDHEN and CDR2 is SYDVKM. With V trimmed by 5 bases and J by 0 bases, 5 bases remained unmatched. The CDR3 contains 16 residues. This entry belongs to a study of tissue T cells after allogeneic stem cell transplantation. The starting material was tissue from the right colon, obtained at autopsy. The J gene is TRBJ1-1, the V gene TRBV28; 11 bases agree with TRBD1. The TCR originated in a woman aged 18-55 years with breast cancer. CDR3 in amino acids: CASSPWTGGMNTEAFF. The CDR3 DNA is TGTGCCAGCAGTCCCTGGACAGGGGGCATGAACACTGAAGCTTTCTTT.